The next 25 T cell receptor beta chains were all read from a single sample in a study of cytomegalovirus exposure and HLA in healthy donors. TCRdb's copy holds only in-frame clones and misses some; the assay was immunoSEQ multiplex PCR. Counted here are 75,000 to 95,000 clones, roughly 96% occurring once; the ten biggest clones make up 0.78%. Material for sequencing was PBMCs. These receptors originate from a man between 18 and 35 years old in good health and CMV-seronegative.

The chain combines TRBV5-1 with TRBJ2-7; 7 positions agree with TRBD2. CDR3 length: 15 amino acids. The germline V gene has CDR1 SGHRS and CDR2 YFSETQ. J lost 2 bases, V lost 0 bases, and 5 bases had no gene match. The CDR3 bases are TGCGCCAGCAGCTTGGCGGCTAGCGGTCCCTACGAGCAGTACTTC. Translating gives CASSLAASGPYEQYF.

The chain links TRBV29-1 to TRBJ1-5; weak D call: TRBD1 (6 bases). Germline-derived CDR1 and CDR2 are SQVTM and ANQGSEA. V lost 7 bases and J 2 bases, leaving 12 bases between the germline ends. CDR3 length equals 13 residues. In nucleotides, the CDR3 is TGCAGCGCCTGGGGGGGCGGCAATCAGCCCCAGCATTTT. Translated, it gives CSAWGGGNQPQHF. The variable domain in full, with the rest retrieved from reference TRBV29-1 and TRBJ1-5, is SAVISQKPSRDICQRGTSLTIQCQVDSQVTMMFWYRQQPGQSLTLIATANQGSEATYESGFVIDKFPISRPNLTFSTLTVSNMSPEDSSIYLCSAWGGGNQPQHFGDGTRLSIL.

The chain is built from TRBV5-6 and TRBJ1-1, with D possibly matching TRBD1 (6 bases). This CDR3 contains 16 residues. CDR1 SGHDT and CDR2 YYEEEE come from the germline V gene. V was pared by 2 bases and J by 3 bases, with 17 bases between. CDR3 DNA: TGTGCCAGCAGCTTTACCGCCCTAGGGGGGGACACTGAAGCTTTCTTT. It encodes CASSFTALGGDTEAFF.

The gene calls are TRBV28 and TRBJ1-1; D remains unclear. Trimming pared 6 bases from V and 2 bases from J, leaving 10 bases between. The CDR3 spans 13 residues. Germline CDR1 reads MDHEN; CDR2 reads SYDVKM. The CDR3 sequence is CASSPMYNTEAFF. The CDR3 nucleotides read TGTGCCAGCAGCCCTATGTATAACACTGAAGCTTTCTTT.

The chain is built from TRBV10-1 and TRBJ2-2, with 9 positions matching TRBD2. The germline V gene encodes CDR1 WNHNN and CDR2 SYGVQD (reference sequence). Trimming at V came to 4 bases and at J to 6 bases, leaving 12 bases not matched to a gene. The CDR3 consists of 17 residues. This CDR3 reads CASSGSGRRGTAGELFF. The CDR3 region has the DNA TGCGCCAGCAGTGGTAGCGGGAGAAGGGGTACGGCCGGGGAGCTGTTTTTT.

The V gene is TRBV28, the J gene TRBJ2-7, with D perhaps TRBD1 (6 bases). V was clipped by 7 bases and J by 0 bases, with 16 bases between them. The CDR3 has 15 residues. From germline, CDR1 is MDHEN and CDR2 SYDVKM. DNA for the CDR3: TGTGCCAGCATGCCCCCAGGGGCTAGCTCCTACGAGCAGTACTTC. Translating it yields CASMPPGASSYEQYF.

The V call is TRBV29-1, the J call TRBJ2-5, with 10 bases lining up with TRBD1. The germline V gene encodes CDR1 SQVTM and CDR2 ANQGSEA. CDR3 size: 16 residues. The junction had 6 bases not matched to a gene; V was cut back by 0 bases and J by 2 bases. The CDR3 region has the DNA TGCAGCGTTGAAGAGTCCGGGACAGGGGTTCAAGAGACCCAGTACTTC. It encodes CSVEESGTGVQETQYF.

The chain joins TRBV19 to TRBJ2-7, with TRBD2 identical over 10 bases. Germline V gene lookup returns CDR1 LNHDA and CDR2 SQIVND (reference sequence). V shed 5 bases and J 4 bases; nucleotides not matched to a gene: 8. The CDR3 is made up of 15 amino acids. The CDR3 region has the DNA TGTGCCAGTAGTGTTCTAGCGGGAGTAAGTTACGAGCAGTACTTC. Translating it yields CASSVLAGVSYEQYF.

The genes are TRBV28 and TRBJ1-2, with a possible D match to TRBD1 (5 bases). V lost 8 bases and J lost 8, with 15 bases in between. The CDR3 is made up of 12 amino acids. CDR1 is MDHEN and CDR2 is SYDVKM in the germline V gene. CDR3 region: CASLSGGRGYTF. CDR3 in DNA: TGTGCCAGCCTCTCGGGGGGACGGGGCTACACCTTC.

This CDR3 is CASSLGQAATNEKLFF. The CDR3 nucleotides read TGTGCCAGCAGCCTCGGACAGGCTGCAACTAATGAAAAACTGTTTTTT. This chain joins TRBV11-2 and TRBJ1-4; 7 nucleotides align to TRBD1. With V trimmed by 5 bases and J by 0 bases, 6 bases remained unmatched. Germline CDR1 is SGHAT and CDR2 is FQNNGV. The CDR3 length is 16 residues.

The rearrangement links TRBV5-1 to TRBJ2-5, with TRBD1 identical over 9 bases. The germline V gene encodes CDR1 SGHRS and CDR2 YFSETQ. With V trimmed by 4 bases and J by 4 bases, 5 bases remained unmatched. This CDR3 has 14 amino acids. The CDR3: CASSDGTGRETQYF. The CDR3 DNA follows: TGCGCCAGCAGCGACGGGACAGGGCGAGAGACCCAGTACTTC.

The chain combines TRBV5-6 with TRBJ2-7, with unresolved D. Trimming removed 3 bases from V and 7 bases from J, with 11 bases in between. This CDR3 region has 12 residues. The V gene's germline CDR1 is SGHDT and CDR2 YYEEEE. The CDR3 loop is CASSYSVKEQYF. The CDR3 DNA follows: TGTGCCAGCAGCTACAGTGTGAAGGAGCAGTACTTC.

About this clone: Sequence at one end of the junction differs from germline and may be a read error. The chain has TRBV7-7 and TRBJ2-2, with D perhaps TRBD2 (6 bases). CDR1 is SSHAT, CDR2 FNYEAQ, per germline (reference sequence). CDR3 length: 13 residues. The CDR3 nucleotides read TGTGCTAGCAGCTCGGCGGGGACCGGGGAGCTGTTTTTT. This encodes CASSSAGTGELFF.

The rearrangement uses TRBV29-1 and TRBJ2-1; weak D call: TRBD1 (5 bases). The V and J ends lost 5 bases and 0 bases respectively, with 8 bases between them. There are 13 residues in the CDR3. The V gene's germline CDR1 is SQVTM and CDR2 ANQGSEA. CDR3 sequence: CSVFRGSYNEQFF. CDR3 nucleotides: TGCAGCGTTTTTAGGGGCTCCTACAATGAGCAGTTCTTC.

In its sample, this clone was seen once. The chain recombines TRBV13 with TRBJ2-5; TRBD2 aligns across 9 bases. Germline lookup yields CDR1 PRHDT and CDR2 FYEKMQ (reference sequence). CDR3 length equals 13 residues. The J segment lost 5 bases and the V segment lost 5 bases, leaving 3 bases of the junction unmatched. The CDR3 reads CASSPGLAETQYF. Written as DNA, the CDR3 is TGTGCCAGCAGCCCTGGACTAGCGGAGACCCAGTACTTC.

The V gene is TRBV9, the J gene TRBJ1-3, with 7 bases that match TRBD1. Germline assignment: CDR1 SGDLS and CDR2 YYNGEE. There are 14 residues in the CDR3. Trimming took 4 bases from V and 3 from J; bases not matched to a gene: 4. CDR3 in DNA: TGTGCCAGCAGCCCCAGGGGGGATGGAAACACCATATATTTT. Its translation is CASSPRGDGNTIYF.

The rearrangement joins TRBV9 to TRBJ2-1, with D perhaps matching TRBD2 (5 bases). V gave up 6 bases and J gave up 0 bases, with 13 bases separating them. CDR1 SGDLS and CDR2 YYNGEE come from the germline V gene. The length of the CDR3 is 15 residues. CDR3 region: CASTAGAASYNEQFF. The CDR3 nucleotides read TGTGCCAGCACCGCAGGAGCGGCCTCCTACAATGAGCAGTTCTTC.

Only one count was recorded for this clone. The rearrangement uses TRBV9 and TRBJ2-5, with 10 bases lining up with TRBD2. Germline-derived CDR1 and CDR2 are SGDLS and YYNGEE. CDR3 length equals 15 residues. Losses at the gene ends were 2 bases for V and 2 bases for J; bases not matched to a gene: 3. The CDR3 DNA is TGTGCCAGCAGCGTCCTAGCGGGAGTTCAAGAGACCCAGTACTTC. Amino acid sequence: CASSVLAGVQETQYF. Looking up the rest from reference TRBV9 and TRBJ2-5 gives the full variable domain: DSGVTQTPKHLITATGQRVTLRCSPRSGDLSVYWYQQSLDQGLQFLIQYYNGEERAKGNILERFSAQQFPDLHSELNLSSLELGDSALYFCASSVLAGVQETQYFGPGTRLLVL.

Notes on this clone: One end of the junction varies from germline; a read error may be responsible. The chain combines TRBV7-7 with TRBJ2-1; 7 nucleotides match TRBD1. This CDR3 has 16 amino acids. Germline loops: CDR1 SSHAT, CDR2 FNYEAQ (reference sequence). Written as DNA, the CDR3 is TGTGCTAGCAGCACCGGGACAGACTACTCCTACAATGAGCAGTTCTTC. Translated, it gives CASSTGTDYSYNEQFF.

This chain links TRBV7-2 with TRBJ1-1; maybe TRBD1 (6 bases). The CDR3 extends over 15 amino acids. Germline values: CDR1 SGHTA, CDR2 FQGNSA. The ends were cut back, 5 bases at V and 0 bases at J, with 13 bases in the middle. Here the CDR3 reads CASSLRQAMNTEAFF. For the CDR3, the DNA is TGTGCCAGCAGCCTAAGACAGGCCATGAACACTGAAGCTTTCTTT.

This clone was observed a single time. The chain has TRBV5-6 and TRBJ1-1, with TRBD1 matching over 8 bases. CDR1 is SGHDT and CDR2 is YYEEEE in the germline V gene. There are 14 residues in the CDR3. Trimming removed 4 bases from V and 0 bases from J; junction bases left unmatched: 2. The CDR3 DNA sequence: TGTGCCAGCAGCGTCAGGGGGCTGAACACTGAAGCTTTCTTT. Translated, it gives CASSVRGLNTEAFF.

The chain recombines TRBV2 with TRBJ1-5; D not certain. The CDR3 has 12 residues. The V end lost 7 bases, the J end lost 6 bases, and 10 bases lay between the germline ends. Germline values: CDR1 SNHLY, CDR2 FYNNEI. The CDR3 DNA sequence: TGTGCCAGCAAAAATGACACTCAGCCCCAGCATTTT. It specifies CASKNDTQPQHF. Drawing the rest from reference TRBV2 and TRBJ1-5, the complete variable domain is EPEVTQTPSHQVTQMGQEVILRCVPISNHLYFYWYRQILGQKVEFLVSFYNNEISEKSEIFDDQFSVERPDGSNFTLKIRSTKLEDSAMYFCASKNDTQPQHFGDGTRLSIL.

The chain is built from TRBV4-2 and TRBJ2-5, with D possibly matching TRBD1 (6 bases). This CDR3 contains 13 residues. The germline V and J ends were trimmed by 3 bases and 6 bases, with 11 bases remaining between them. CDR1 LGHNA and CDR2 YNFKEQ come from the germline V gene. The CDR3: CASSHSTGQTQYF. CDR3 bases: TGTGCCAGCAGCCATAGCACAGGGCAGACCCAGTACTTC.

The CDR3 DNA reads TGTGCCAGTAGCCGGGACAGCAGAAACACCATATATTTT. Encoded protein: CASSRDSRNTIYF. The chain is built from TRBV19 and TRBJ1-3; 7 positions match TRBD1. Losses at the gene ends were 6 bases for V and 5 bases for J; bases not matched to a gene: 4. The CDR3 runs to 13 residues. CDR1 is LNHDA, CDR2 SQIVND, per germline (reference sequence).

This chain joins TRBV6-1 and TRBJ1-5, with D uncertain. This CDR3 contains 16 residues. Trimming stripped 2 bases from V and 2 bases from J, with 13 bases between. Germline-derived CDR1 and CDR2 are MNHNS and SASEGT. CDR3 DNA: TGTGCCAGCAGTGAATGGGCAGAGTTCGGCAATCAGCCCCAGCATTTT. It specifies CASSEWAEFGNQPQHF.